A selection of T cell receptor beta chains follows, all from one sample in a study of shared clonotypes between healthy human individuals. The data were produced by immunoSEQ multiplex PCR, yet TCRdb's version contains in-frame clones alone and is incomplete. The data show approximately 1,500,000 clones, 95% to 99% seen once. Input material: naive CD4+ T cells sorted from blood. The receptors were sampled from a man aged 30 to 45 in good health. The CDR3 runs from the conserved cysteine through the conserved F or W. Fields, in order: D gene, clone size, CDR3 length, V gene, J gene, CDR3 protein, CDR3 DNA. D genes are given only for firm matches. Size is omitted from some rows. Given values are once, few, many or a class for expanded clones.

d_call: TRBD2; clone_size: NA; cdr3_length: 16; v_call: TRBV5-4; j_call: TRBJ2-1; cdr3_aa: CASSPVASGVNNEQFF; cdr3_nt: TGTGCCAGCAGCCCGGTGGCTAGCGGGGTGAACAATGAGCAGTTCTTC
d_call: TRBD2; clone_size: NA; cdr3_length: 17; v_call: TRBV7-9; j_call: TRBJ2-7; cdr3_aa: CASGGGRGLAGTYEQYF; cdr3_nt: TGTGCCAGCGGAGGGGGCAGGGGACTAGCGGGGACCTACGAGCAGTACTTC
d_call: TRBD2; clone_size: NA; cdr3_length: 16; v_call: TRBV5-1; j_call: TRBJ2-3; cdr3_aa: CASSLASLAGTDTQYF; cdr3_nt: TGCGCCAGCAGCTTGGCTTCACTAGCGGGAACAGATACGCAGTATTTT
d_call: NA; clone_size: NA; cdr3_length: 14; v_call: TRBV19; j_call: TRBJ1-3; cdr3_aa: CASSRGGSGNTIYF; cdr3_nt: TGTGCCAGTAGTCGAGGGGGTTCTGGAAACACCATATATTTT
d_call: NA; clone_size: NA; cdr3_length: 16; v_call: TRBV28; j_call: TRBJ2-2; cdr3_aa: CASSPGGRGSTGELFF; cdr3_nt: TGTGCCAGCAGTCCCGGGGGCCGGGGGAGCACTGGGGAGCTGTTTTTT
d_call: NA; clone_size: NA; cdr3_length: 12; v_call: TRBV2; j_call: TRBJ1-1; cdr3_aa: CASITGLTEAFF; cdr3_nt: TGTGCCAGCATCACAGGGTTGACTGAAGCTTTCTTT
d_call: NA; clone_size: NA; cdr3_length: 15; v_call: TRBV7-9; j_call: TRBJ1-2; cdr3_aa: CASSLLETGNYGYTF; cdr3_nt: TGTGCCAGCAGCTTATTAGAGACAGGCAACTATGGCTACACCTTC
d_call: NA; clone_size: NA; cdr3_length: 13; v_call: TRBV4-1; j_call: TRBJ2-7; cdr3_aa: CASSHSERYEQYF; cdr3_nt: TGCGCCAGCAGCCACAGTGAAAGGTACGAGCAGTACTTC
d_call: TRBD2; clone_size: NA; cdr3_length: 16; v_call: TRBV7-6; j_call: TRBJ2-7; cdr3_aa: CASSSFGQRGTYEQYF; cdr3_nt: TGTGCCAGCAGCTCCTTTGGCCAGCGGGGGACCTACGAGCAGTACTTC
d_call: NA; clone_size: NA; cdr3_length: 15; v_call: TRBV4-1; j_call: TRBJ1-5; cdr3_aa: CASSQVRPQNQPQHF; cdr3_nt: TGCGCCAGCAGCCAAGTCCGGCCACAGAATCAGCCCCAGCATTTT
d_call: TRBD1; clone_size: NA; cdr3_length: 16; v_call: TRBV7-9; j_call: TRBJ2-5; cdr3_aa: CASSPQPGQGKETQYF; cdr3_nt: TGTGCCAGCAGCCCTCAACCGGGACAGGGGAAAGAGACCCAGTACTTC
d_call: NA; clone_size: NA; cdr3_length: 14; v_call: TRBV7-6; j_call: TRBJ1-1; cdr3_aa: CASSLGQGITEAFF; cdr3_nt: TGTGCCAGCAGCTTAGGTCAGGGGATTACTGAAGCTTTCTTT
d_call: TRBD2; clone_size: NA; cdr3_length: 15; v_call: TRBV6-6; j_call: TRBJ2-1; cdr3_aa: CASRLAGGPLDEQFF; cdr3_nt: TGTGCCAGCAGGCTAGCGGGAGGGCCGTTGGATGAGCAGTTCTTC
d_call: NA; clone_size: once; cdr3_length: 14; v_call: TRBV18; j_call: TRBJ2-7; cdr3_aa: CASSPPGVPYEQYF; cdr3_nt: TGTGCCAGCTCACCACCGGGAGTTCCCTACGAGCAGTACTTC
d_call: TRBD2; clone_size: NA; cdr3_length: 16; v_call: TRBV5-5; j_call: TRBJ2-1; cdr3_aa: CASSLERASGSNEQFF; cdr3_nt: TGTGCCAGCAGCTTGGAGCGGGCTAGCGGGAGTAATGAGCAGTTCTTC
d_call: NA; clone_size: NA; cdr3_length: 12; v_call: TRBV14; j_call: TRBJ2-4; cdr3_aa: CASSPTGSIQYF; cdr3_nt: TGTGCCAGCAGCCCTACAGGGTCCATTCAGTACTTC
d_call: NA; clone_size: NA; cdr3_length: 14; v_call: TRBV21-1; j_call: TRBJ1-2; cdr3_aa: CASSKVDKMYGYTF; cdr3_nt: TGTGCCAGCAGCAAAGTCGACAAAATGTATGGCTACACCTTC
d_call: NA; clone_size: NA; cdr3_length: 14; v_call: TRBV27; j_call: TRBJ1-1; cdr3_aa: CASSLEGSNTEAFF; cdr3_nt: TGTGCCAGCAGTTTGGAGGGGTCAAACACTGAAGCTTTCTTT
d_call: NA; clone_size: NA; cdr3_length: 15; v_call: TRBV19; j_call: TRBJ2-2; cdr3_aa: CASSIVTGRSGELFF; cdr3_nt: TGTGCCAGTAGTATAGTCACAGGGAGGTCTGGGGAGCTGTTTTTT
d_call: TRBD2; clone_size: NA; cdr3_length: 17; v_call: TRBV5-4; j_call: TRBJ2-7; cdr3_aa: CASSPGTSGAGGYEQYF; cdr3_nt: TGTGCCAGCAGCCCAGGGACTAGCGGGGCAGGGGGCTACGAGCAGTACTTC
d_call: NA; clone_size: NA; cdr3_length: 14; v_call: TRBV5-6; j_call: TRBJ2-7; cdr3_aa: CASSVTGLSYEQYF; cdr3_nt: TGTGCCAGCAGCGTGACGGGACTCTCCTACGAGCAGTACTTC
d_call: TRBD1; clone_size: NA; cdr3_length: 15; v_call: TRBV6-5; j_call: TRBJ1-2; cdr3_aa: CASSYSSGGNYGYTF; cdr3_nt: TGTGCCAGCAGTTACTCTTCAGGGGGTAACTATGGCTACACCTTC
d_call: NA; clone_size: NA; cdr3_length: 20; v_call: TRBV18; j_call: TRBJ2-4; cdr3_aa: CASPLFRPSVEDLAKNIQYF; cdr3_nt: TGTGCCAGCCCCCTGTTCCGGCCTAGCGTTGAGGATTTAGCCAAAAACATTCAGTACTTC
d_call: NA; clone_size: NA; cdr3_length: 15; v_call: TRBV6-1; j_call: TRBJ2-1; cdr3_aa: CASSVMTAGNNEQFF; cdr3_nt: TGTGCCAGCAGTGTAATGACGGCGGGGAACAATGAGCAGTTCTTC
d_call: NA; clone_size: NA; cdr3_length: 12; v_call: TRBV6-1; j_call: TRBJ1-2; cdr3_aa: CASMQYGSGYTF; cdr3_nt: TGTGCCAGCATGCAGTACGGCAGTGGCTACACCTTC
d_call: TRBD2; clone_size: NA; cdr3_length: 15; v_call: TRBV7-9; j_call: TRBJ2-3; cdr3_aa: CASSSGLAATDTQYF; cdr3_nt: TGTGCCAGCAGCTCGGGACTAGCTGCGACAGATACGCAGTATTTT
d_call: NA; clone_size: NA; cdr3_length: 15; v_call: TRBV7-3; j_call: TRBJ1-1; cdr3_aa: CASSLGPTTNTEAFF; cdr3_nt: TGTGCCAGCAGCTTAGGGCCAACTACTAACACTGAAGCTTTCTTT
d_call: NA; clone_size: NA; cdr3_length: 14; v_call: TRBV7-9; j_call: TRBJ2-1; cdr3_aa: CASSLAVLYNEQFF; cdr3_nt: TGTGCCAGCAGCTTAGCGGTGCTATACAATGAGCAGTTCTTC
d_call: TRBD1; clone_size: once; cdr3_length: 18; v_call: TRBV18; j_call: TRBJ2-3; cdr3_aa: CASSRLTSGGVGTDTQYF; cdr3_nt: TGTGCCAGCTCACGACTAACCTCAGGGGGAGTAGGCACAGATACGCAGTATTTT
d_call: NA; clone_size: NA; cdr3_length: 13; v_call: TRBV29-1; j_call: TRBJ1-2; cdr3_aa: CSVGSKPYYGYTF; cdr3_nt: TGCAGCGTTGGTTCAAAGCCTTACTATGGCTACACCTTC
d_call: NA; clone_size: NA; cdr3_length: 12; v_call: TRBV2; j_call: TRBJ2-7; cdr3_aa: CASREQSYEQYF; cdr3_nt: TGTGCCAGCCGAGAACAATCCTACGAGCAGTACTTC
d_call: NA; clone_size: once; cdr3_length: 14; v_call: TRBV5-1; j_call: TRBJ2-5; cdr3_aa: CASRDERGEETQYF; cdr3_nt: TGCGCCAGCCGGGACGAGCGAGGAGAAGAGACCCAGTACTTC
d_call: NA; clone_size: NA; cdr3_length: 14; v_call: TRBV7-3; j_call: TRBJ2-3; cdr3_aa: CASSLIGGTDTQYF; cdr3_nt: TGTGCCAGCAGCTTAATAGGGGGCACAGATACGCAGTATTTT
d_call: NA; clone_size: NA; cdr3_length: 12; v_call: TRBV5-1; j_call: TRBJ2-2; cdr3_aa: CASSFQDGELFF; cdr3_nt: TGCGCCAGCAGCTTCCAGGACGGGGAGCTGTTTTTT
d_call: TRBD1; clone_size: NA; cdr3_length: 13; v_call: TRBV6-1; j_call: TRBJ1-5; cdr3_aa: CASSETGNQPQHF; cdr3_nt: TGTGCCAGCAGTGAGACAGGGAATCAGCCCCAGCATTTT
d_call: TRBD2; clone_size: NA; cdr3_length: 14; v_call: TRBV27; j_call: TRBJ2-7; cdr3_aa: CASSVAGGPYEQYF; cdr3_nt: TGTGCCAGCAGTGTAGCGGGAGGGCCCTACGAGCAGTACTTC
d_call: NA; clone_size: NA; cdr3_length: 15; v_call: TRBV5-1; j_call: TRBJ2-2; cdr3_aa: CASSRVTGLPGELFF; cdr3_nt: TGCGCCAGCAGCCGAGTGACAGGTCTCCCCGGGGAGCTGTTTTTT
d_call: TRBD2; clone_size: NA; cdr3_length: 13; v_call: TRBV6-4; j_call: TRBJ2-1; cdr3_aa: CASSAGRAGEQFF; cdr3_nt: TGTGCCAGCAGTGCCGGGAGGGCGGGTGAGCAGTTCTTC
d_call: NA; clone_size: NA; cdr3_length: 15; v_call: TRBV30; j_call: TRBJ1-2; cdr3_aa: CAWSASFVAPRGYTF; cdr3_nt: TGTGCCTGGAGTGCTTCTTTTGTGGCCCCTAGGGGCTACACCTTC
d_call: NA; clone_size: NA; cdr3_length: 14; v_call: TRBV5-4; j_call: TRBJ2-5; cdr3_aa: CASSLGGQKETQYF; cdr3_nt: TGTGCCAGCAGCTTGGGTGGACAGAAAGAGACCCAGTACTTC
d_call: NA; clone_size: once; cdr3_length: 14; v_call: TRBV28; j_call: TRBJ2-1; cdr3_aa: CASSFVGRDGEQFF; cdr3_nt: TGTGCCAGCAGTTTTGTCGGCAGGGATGGTGAGCAGTTCTTC